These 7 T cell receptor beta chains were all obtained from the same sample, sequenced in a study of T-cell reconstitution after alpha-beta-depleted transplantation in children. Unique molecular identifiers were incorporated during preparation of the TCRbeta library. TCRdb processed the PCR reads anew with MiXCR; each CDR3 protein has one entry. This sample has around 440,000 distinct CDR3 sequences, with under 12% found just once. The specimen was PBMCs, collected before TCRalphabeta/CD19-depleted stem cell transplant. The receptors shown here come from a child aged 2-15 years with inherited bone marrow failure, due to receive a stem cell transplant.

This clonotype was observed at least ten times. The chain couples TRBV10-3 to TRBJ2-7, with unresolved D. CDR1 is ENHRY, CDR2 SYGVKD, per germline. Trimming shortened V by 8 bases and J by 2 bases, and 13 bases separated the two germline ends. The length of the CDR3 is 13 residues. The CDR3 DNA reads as TGTGCCATCCAATCTCCCTCAACCTACGAGCAGTACTTC. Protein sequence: CAIQSPSTYEQYF.

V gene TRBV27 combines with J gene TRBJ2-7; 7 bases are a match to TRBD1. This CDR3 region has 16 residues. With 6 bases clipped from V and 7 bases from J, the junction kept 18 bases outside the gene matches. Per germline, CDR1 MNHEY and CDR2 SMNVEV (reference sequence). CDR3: CASRNFGAGGWREQYF. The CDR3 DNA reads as TGTGCCAGCAGAAACTTCGGGGCAGGGGGATGGAGAGAGCAGTACTTC.

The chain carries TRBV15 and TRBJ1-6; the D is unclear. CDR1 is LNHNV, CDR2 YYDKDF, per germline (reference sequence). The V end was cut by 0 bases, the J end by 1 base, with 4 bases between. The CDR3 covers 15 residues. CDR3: CATSRDISYNSPLHF. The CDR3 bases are TGTGCCACCAGCAGAGATATTTCCTATAATTCACCCCTCCACTTT.

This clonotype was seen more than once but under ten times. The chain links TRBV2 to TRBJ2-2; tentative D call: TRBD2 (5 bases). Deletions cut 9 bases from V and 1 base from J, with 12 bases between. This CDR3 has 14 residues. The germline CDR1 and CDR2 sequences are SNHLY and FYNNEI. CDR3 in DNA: TGTGCCAGGGGTGGACTGGAGAACACCGGGGAGCTGTTTTTT. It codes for CARGGLENTGELFF. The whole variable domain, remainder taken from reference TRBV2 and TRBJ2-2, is EPEVTQTPSHQVTQMGQEVILRCVPISNHLYFYWYRQILGQKVEFLVSFYNNEISEKSEIFDDQFSVERPDGSNFTLKIRSTKLEDSAMYFCARGGLENTGELFFGEGSRLTVL.

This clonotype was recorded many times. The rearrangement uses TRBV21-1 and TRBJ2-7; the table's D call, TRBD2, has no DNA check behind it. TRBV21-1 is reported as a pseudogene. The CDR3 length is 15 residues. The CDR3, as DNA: TGTGCCAGCAGCGGTCGACTAGCGGGAGACTACGAGCAGTACTTC. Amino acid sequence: CASSGRLAGDYEQYF.

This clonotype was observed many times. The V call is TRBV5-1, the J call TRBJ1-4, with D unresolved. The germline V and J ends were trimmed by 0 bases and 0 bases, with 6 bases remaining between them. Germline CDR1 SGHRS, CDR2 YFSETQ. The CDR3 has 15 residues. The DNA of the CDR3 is TGCGCCAGCAGCTTGGGGCAGTCAACTAATGAAAAACTGTTTTTT. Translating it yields CASSLGQSTNEKLFF.

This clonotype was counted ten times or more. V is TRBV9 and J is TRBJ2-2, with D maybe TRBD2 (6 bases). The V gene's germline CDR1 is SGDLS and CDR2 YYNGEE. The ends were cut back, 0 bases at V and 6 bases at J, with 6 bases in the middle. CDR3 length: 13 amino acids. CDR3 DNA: TGTGCCAGCAGCGTAGGGGGGGCCGGGGAGCTGTTTTTT. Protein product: CASSVGGAGELFF.